This T cell receptor (beta chain) was recorded in a study of regulatory T cells in long-lasting Graves disease. Overall study context: A definition of persistent Graves' disease required over 5 years of antithyroid drugs plus positive TSH receptor antibodies. Points from the study as a whole: The study examined only peripheral blood, not thyroid tissue. Preferential use of TRBV28, TRBJ1-2 and TRBJ2-5 was seen in persistent disease. Relative to newly diagnosed Graves' patients, persistent ones had lower TCR diversity.

This clonotype was seen ten or more times. Its specificity is unknown. Time point noted: persistent/refractory GD, antithyroid drugs over 5 years with positive TRAb. Making the TCR library involved RNA that had been extracted from PBMCs. Building the TCR beta libraries relied on iRepertoire HTBI primers, and CDR3 regions underwent Arm-PCR. TCRdb itself ran the multiplex PCR reads through MiXCR, one entry per CDR3 protein. The sample lists around 450,000 distinct CDR3 sequences, roughly 21% occurring once. CDR3 length: 20 amino acids. V lost 2 bases and J 7 bases, leaving 32 bases between the germline ends.

The sequence came from a female donor with Graves disease. The material sequenced was peripheral blood mononuclear cells (PBMCs), taken when the disease was refractory, from a patient treated with antithyroid drugs. The rearrangement joins TRBV12-3 or TRBV12-4 to TRBJ1-2, with D unclear. The chain's CDR3 is CASSLSGWAAPMGLNGGYTF. The CDR3 nucleotides read TGTGCCAGCAGTTTATCAGGTTGGGCAGCCCCGATGGGTCTTAACGGTGGCTACACCTTC.